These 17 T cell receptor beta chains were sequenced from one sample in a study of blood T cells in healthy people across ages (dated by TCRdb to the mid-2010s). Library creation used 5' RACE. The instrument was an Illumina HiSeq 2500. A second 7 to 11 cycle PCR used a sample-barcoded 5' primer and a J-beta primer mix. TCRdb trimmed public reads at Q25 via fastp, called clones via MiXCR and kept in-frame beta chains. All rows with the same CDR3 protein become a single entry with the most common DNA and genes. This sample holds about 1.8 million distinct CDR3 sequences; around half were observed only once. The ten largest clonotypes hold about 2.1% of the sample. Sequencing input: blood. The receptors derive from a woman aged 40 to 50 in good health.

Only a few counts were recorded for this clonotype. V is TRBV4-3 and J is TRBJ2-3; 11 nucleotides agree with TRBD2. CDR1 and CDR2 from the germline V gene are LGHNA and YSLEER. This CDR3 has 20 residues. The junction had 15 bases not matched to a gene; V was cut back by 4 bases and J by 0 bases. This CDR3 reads CASSRHRASGGMTSTDTQYF. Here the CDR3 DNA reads TGCGCCAGCAGCCGTCACAGGGCTAGCGGGGGGATGACTAGCACAGATACGCAGTATTTT.

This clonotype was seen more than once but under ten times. CDR3: CATSEGRKETQYF. The DNA for the CDR3 is TGTGCCACCAGTGAGGGAAGGAAAGAGACCCAGTACTTC. The chain joins TRBV24-1 to TRBJ2-5; D unclear. Looked up from germline, CDR1 is KGHDR and CDR2 is SFDVKD. The V end was cut by 4 bases, the J end by 3 bases, with 8 bases between. CDR3 length: 13 residues.

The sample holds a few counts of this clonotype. As DNA, the CDR3 is TGTGCCAGCAGTGAAGCGTTGGGGGGGCCAGTGAATGAGCAGTTCTTC. The encoded protein is CASSEALGGPVNEQFF. The rearrangement joins TRBV2 to TRBJ2-1, with a possible D match to TRBD2 (7 bases). The CDR3 runs to 16 residues. The V end lost 0 bases, the J end lost 7 bases, and 16 bases lay between the germline ends. Germline V CDR1 and CDR2: SNHLY, FYNNEI.

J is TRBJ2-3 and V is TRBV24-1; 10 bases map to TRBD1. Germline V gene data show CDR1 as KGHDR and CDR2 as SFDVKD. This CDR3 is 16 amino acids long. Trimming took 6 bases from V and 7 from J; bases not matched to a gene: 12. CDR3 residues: CATSPAGQGPRYTQYF. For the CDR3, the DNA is TGTGCCACCAGTCCTGCGGGACAGGGGCCGCGGTATACGCAGTATTTT.

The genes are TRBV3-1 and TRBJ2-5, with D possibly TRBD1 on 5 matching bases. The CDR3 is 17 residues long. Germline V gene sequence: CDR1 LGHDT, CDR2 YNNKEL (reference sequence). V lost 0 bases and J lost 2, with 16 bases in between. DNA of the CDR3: TGTGCCAGCAGCCAAGATACCACAGGAGCCAGTCAAGAGACCCAGTACTTC. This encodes CASSQDTTGASQETQYF.

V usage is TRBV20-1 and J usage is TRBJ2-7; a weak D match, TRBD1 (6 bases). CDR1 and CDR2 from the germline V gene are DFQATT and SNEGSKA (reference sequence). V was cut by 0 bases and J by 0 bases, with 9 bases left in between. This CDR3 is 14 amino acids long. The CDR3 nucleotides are TGCAGTGCTAGAGATACAGGGAGCTCCTACGAGCAGTACTTC. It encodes CSARDTGSSYEQYF.

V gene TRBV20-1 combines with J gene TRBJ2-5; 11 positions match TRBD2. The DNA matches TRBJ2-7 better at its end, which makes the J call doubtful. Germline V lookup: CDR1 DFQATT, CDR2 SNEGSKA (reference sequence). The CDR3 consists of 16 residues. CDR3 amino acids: CSASGATSGDYYEQYF. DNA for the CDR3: TGCAGTGCTAGTGGGGCGACTAGCGGGGATTATTACGAGCAGTACTTC.

The CDR3 is CASSLRGQGSSPLHF. DNA for the CDR3: TGTGCCAGCAGTTTACGAGGACAGGGTTCTTCACCCCTCCACTTT. This chain joins TRBV12-3 or TRBV12-4 and TRBJ1-6, with 8 bases lining up with TRBD1. V dropped 2 bases and J dropped 9; count of bases not matched to a gene: 6. The CDR3 length is 15 residues.

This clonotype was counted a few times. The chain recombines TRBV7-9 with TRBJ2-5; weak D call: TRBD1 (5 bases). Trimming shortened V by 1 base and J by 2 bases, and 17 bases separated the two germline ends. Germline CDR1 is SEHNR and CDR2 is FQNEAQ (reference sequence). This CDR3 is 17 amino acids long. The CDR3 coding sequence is TGTGCCAGCAGCTTAGTCTCGATGGGGCGTGGGCAAGAGACCCAGTACTTC. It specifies CASSLVSMGRGQETQYF.

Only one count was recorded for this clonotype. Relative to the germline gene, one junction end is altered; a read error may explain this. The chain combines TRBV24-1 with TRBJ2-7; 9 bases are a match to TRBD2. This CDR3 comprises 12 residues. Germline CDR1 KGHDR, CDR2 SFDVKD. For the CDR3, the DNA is TGTGCCAGCAGTGATAGCGGGGGCTCACTGTACTTC. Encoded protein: CASSDSGGSLYF.

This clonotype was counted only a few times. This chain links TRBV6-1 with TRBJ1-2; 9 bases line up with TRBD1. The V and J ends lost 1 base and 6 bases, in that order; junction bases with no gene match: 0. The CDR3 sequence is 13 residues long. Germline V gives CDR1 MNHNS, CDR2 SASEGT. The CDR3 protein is CASSEGTGDGYTF. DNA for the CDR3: TGTGCCAGCAGTGAAGGGACAGGGGATGGCTACACCTTC.

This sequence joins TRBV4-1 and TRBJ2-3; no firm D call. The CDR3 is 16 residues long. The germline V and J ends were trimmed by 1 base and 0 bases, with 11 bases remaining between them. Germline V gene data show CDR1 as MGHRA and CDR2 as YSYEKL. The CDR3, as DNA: TGCGCCAGCAGCCAAGCTTCGGCGGCTAGCACAGATACGCAGTATTTT. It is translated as CASSQASAASTDTQYF.

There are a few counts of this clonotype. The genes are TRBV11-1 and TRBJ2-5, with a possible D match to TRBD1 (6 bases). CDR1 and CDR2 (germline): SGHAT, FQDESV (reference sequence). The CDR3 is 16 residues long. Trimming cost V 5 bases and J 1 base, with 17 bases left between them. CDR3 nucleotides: TGTGCCAGCAGCCCCACCAGGGGACGAACCCAAGAGACCCAGTACTTC. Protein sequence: CASSPTRGRTQETQYF.

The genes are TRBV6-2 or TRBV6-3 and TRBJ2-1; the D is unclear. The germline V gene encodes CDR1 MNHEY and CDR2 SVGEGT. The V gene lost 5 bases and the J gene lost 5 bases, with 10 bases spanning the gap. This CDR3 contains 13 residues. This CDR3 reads CASSDFVHNEQFF. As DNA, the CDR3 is TGTGCCAGCAGTGATTTCGTCCACAATGAGCAGTTCTTC.

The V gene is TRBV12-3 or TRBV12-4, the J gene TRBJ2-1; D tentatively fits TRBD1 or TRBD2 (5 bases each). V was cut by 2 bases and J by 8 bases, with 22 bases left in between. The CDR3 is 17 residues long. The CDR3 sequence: CASSLLVGGTGGDEQFF. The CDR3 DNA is TGTGCCAGCAGTTTACTTGTTGGGGGTACCGGAGGCGATGAGCAGTTCTTC.

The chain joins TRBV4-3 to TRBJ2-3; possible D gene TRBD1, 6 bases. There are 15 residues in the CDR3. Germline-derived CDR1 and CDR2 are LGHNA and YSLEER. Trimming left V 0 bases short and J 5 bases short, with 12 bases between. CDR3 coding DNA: TGCGCCAGCAGCCAAGATTACGCAGGGGTAGATACGCAGTATTTT. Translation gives CASSQDYAGVDTQYF.

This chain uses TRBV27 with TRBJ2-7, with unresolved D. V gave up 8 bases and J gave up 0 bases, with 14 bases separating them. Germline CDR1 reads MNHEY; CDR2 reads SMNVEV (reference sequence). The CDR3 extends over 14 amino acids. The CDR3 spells CASSDRRNSYEQYF. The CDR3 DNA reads TGTGCCAGCTCGGATAGACGGAACTCCTACGAGCAGTACTTC.